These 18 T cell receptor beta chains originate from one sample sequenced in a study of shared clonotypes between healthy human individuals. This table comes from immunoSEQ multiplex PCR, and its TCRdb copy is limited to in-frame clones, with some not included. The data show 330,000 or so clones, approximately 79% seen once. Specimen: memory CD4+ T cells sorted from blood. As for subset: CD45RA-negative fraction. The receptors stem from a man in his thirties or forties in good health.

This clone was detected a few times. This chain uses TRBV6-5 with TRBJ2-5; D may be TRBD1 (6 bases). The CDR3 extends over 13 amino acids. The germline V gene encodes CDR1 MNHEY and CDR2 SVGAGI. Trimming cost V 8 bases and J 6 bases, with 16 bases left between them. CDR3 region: CASQGGFQQTQYF. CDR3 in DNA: TGTGCCAGCCAAGGGGGTTTTCAGCAGACCCAGTACTTC.

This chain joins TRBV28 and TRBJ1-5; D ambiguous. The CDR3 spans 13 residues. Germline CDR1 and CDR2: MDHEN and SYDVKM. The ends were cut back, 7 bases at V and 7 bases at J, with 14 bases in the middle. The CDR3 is CASTYRVEQPQHF. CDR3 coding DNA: TGTGCCAGCACCTACCGGGTAGAACAGCCCCAGCATTTT.

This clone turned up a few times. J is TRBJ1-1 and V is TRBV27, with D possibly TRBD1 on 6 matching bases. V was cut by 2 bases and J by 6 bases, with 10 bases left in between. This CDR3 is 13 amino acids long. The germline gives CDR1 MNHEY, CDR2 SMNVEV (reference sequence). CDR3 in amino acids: CASSLQGSAEAFF. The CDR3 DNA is TGTGCCAGCAGTTTACAGGGGAGCGCTGAAGCTTTCTTT.

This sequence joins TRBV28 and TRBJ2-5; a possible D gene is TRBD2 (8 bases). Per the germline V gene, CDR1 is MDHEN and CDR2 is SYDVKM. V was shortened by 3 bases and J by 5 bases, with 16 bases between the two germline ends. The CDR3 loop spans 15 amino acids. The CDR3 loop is CASSFRQGLEETQYF. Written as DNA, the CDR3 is TGTGCCAGCAGTTTTCGACAGGGACTAGAGGAGACCCAGTACTTC. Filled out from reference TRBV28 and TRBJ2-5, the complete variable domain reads DVKVTQSSRYLVKRTGEKVFLECVQDMDHENMFWYRQDPGLGLRLIYFSYDVKMKEKGDIPEGYSVSREKKERFSLILESASTNQTSMYLCASSFRQGLEETQYFGPGTRLLVL.

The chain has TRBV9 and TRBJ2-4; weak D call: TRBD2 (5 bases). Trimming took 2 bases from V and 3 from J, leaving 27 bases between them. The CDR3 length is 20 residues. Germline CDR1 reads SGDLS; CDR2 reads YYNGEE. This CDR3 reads CASSVWPPENEGLGKNIQYF. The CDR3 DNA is TGTGCCAGCAGCGTTTGGCCTCCAGAGAATGAGGGCTTAGGCAAAAACATTCAGTACTTC.

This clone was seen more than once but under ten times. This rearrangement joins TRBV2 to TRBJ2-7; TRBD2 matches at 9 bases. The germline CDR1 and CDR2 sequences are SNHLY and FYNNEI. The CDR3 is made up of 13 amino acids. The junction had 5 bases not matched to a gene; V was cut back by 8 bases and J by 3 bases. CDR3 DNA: TGTGCCAGCGGGCGGGAGGGCCGCTACGAGCAGTACTTC. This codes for CASGREGRYEQYF. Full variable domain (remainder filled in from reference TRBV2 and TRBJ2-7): EPEVTQTPSHQVTQMGQEVILRCVPISNHLYFYWYRQILGQKVEFLVSFYNNEISEKSEIFDDQFSVERPDGSNFTLKIRSTKLEDSAMYFCASGREGRYEQYFGPGTRLTVT.

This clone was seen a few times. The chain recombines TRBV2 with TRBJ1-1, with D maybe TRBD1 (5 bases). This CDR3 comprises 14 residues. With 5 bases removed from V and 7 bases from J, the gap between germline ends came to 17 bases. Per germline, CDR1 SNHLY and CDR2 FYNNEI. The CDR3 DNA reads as TGTGCCAGCAGTCCCACCAGGACCCAGGGTGAAGCTTTCTTT. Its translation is CASSPTRTQGEAFF.

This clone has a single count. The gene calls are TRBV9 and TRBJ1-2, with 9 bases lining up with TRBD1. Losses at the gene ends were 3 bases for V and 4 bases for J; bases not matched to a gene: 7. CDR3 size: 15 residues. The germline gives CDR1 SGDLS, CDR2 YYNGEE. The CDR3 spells CASSAAGTGRYGYTF. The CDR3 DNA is TGTGCCAGCAGCGCAGCCGGGACAGGGCGCTATGGCTACACCTTC.

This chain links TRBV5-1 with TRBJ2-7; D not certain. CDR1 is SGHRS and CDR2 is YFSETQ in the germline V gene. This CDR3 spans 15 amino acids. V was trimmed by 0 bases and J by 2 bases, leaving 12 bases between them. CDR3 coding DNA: TGCGCCAGCAGCTTGGTCCCTCACCCAACCTACGAGCAGTACTTC. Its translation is CASSLVPHPTYEQYF.

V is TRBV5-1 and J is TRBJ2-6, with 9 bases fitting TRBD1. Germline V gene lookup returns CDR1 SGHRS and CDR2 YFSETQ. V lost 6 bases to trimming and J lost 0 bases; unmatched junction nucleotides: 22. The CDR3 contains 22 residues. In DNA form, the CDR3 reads TGCGCCAGCAACCCTCTGCCCCTCGTTACAGGGGGCATTAGCTCTGGGGCCAACGTCCTGACTTTC. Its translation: CASNPLPLVTGGISSGANVLTF. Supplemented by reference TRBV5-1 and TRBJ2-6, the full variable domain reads KAGVTQTPRYLIKTRGQQVTLSCSPISGHRSVSWYQQTPGQGLQFLFEYFSETQRNKGNFPGRFSGRQFSNSRSEMNVSTLELGDSALYLCASNPLPLVTGGISSGANVLTFGAGSRLTVL.

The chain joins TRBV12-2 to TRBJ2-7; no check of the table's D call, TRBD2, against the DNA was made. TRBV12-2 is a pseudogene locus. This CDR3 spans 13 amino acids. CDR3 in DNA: TGTGCAAGTCGCTCTACGTCCACCTACGAGCAGTACTTC. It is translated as CASRSTSTYEQYF.

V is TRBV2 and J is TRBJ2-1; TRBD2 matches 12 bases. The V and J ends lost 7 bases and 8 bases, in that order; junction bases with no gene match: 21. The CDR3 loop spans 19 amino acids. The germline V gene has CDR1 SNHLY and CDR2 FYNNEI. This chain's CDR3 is CASTVLIHGLAGGGDEQFF. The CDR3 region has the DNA TGTGCCAGCACCGTCCTCATTCATGGGCTAGCGGGAGGGGGCGATGAGCAGTTCTTC.

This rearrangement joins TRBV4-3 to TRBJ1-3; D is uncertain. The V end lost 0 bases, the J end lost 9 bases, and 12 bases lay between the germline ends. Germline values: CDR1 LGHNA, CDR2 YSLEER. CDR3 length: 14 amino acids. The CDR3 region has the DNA TGCGCCAGCAGCCAAGACCCGGGTCCGGTCACCATATATTTT. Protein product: CASSQDPGPVTIYF.

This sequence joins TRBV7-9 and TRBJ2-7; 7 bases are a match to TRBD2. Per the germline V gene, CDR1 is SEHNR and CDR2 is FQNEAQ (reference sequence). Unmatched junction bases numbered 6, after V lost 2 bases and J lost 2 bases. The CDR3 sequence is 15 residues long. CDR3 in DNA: TGTGCCAGCAGCTTATATGGGGGGGATGCCTACGAGCAGTACTTC. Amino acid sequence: CASSLYGGDAYEQYF. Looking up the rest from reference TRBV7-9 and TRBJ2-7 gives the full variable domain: DTGVSQNPRHKITKRGQNVTFRCDPISEHNRLYWYRQTLGQGPEFLTYFQNEAQLEKSRLLSDRFSAERPKGSFSTLEIQRTEQGDSAMYLCASSLYGGDAYEQYFGPGTRLTVT.

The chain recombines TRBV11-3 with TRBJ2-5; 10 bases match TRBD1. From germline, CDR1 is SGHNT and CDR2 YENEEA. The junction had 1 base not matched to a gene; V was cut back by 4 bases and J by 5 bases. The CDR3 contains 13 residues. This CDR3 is CASSSGQGETQYF. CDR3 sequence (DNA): TGTGCCAGCAGCTCGGGACAGGGGGAGACCCAGTACTTC.

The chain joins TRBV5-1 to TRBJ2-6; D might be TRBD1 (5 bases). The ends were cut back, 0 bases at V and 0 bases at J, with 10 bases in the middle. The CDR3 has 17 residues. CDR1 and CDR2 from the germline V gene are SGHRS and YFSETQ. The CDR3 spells CASSLGQGGSGANVLTF. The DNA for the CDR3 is TGCGCCAGCAGCTTGGGGCAGGGCGGCTCTGGGGCCAACGTCCTGACTTTC.

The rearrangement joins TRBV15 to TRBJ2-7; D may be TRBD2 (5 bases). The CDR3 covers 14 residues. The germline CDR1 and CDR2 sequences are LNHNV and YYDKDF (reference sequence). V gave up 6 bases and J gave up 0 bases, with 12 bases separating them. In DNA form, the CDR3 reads TGTGCCACCAGTTCTGAGCGGCACTCCTACGAGCAGTACTTC. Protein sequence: CATSSERHSYEQYF.

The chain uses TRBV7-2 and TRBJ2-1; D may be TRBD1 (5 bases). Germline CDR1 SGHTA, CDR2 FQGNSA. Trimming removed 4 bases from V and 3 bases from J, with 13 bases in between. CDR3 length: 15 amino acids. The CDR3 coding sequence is TGTGCCAGCAGCTACGGACACCCGGACTACAATGAGCAGTTCTTC. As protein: CASSYGHPDYNEQFF.